The 7 T cell receptor beta chains listed next were all sequenced from one sample in a study of T cell repertoires in cytomegalovirus infection. MiXCR was run by TCRdb on the reads, yielding one entry per CDR3 protein. The table shows about 280,000 distinct CDR3 sequences, with 22% occurring only once. Their antigens are not known. The source material was cultured PBMCs, sampled from culture after CMV antigen stimulation. Receptors were obtained from a human donor in good health (CMV status not recorded). Some clones in this sample may be carry-over from other donors' samples.

The CDR3 DNA reads TGCAGTGCTAGAGATCTGAAACCCGGACAAGTCTACAATGAGCAGTTCTTC. It yields the protein CSARDLKPGQVYNEQFF. V and J are TRBV20-1 and TRBJ2-1; TRBD1 might be the D (5 bases). This CDR3 is 17 amino acids long. Germline values: CDR1 DFQATT, CDR2 SNEGSKA (reference sequence). Trimming removed 0 bases from V and 3 bases from J, with 18 bases in between.

The sample holds many counts of this clonotype. A read error may account for a junction end that differs from germline. J is TRBJ2-1 and V is TRBV12-3 or TRBV12-4, with 7 bases aligning to TRBD2. The CDR3 consists of 11 residues. DNA of the CDR3: TGTGCCAGCAGTGTAGCGGGTGAGCAGTTCTTC. This codes for CASSVAGEQFF.

This clonotype showed up many times. V gene TRBV7-2 combines with J gene TRBJ2-6; the match to TRBD1 covers 12 bases. Germline V gene sequence: CDR1 SGHTA, CDR2 FQGNSA. CDR3 length: 17 amino acids. V gave up 7 bases and J gave up 3 bases; unmatched junction bases: 7. CDR3 loop: CASIPGQGASGANVLTF. The DNA for the CDR3 is TGTGCCAGCATCCCGGGACAGGGGGCGAGTGGGGCCAACGTCCTGACTTTC.

This clonotype was recorded at least ten times. The chain uses TRBV12-3 or TRBV12-4 and TRBJ1-2; TRBD1 agrees at 10 bases. The trim removed 6 bases at V and 3 bases at J, leaving 4 bases unmatched. The CDR3 extends over 14 amino acids. CDR3 nucleotide sequence: TGTGCCAGCAGCCAAGGGACAGGGGACTATGGCTACACCTTC. Amino acid sequence: CASSQGTGDYGYTF.

This clonotype showed up many times. The genes are TRBV7-2 and TRBJ2-6; TRBD1 matches 7 bases. The CDR3 is 15 residues long. Unmatched junction bases numbered 4, after V lost 4 bases and J lost 4 bases. CDR1 and CDR2 (germline): SGHTA, FQGNSA. In DNA form, the CDR3 reads TGTGCCAGCAGCTCACAGGGGTACGGGGCCAACGTCCTGACTTTC. Protein sequence: CASSSQGYGANVLTF.

J is TRBJ2-2 and V is TRBV7-6, with 9 bases matching TRBD2. Germline values: CDR1 SGHVS, CDR2 FNYEAQ. J was trimmed by 6 bases and V by 0 bases; bases with no gene match: 5. This CDR3 has 16 residues. The DNA of the CDR3 is TGTGCCAGCAGCTTAGCGAGGGTAGCGGGAGCCGGGGAGCTGTTTTTT. It encodes CASSLARVAGAGELFF.

The genes are TRBV7-2 and TRBJ2-4; D perhaps matches TRBD2 (5 bases). The CDR3 runs to 17 residues. The V and J ends lost 0 bases and 5 bases respectively, with 17 bases between them. The V gene's germline CDR1 is SGHTA and CDR2 FQGNSA. The CDR3 bases are TGTGCCAGCAGCTTAGCGCAAGATCCCTCTAGCCAAAACATTCAGTACTTC. This codes for CASSLAQDPSSQNIQYF.